The TCR beta chain described here comes from a study of spatial heterogeneity in lung cancer. Time point in this sample: sample taken at primary tumor resection. Without sorting, whole RNA was sequenced from tumor, nontumor lung or frozen PBMC. TCR cDNA molecules each had a unique molecular identifier. In TCRdb, the 5' RACE reads were re-called with MiXCR into one record per CDR3 protein. The sample lists 8,500 to 14,000 distinct CDR3 sequences, about 3.7% occurring once. This clonotype was seen repeatedly, ten times or more. Within a library made for alpha chains, this beta chain is off target, and its count is uninformative. This receptor was obtained from a female donor with early-stage non-small cell lung cancer. Sample: PBMCs, taken at surgery.

In DNA, the CDR3 is TGTGCCAGCCGAGCGGGGGGTAGGACAGATACGCAGTATTTT. As protein: CASRAGGRTDTQYF. The V call is TRBV2, the J call TRBJ2-3; 9 bases agree with TRBD2. Germline V gene sequence: CDR1 SNHLY, CDR2 FYNNEI. This CDR3 has 14 amino acids. The trim removed 8 bases at V and 3 bases at J, leaving 6 bases unmatched.